The 23 T cell receptor beta chains given below trace back to one sample, sequenced in a study of blood T cell repertoires in COVID-19. The assay was immunoSEQ multiplex PCR, and TCRdb's table has in-frame clones only and misses some. The sample shows roughly 170,000 clones, roughly 80% of them seen only once. Sequencing was carried out using PBMCs or T cells enriched from blood (not recorded which). These receptors came from a woman in her 50s who had recovered from COVID-19.

The chain is built from TRBV7-8 and TRBJ2-1; 8 nucleotides agree with TRBD2. After removal of 5 bases from V and 10 bases from J, the junction contained 13 bases not matched to a gene. CDR1 is SGHVS, CDR2 FQNEAQ, per germline. There are 15 residues in the CDR3. CDR3 region: CASSVGLASVFEQFF. The CDR3 region has the DNA TGTGCCAGCAGCGTAGGACTAGCCTCAGTTTTCGAGCAGTTCTTC.

J is TRBJ2-1 and V is TRBV6-4, with 7 bases aligning to TRBD2. The CDR3 runs to 13 residues. Germline-derived CDR1 and CDR2 are MRHNA and SNTAGT. J lost 3 bases, V lost 8 bases, and 4 bases had no gene match. The CDR3 DNA reads as TGTGCCAGCTCTAGCGGAGTCTACAATGAGCAGTTCTTC. Translation: CASSSGVYNEQFF.

This rearrangement joins TRBV27 to TRBJ1-2; 8 bases match TRBD1. The CDR3 sequence is 16 residues long. Trimming cost V 2 bases and J 5 bases; bases outside gene matches: 10. Germline-derived CDR1 and CDR2 are MNHEY and SMNVEV (reference sequence). CDR3 region: CASSLNAGGSGYGYTF. The DNA of the CDR3 is TGTGCCAGCAGTTTAAACGCAGGGGGCAGCGGTTATGGCTACACCTTC.

The rearrangement links TRBV14 to TRBJ2-1; 9 bases match TRBD1. Trimming removed 3 bases from V and 7 bases from J; junction bases left unmatched: 10. Germline V gene lookup returns CDR1 SGHDN and CDR2 FVKESK. CDR3 length: 16 amino acids. The DNA of the CDR3 is TGTGCCAGCAGCCACCCGGACAGGGGACTTTTAAATGAGCAGTTCTTC. This translates into CASSHPDRGLLNEQFF.

This chain uses TRBV6-5 with TRBJ2-7; 9 bases agree with TRBD1. This CDR3 comprises 15 residues. Losses at the gene ends were 7 bases for V and 5 bases for J; bases not matched to a gene: 12. Germline V gene lookup returns CDR1 MNHEY and CDR2 SVGAGI. CDR3 in amino acids: CASMLGPGQGHEQYF. CDR3 nucleotide sequence: TGTGCCAGCATGCTAGGTCCGGGACAGGGACACGAGCAGTACTTC.

The chain links TRBV7-9 to TRBJ2-3, with TRBD2 identical over 15 bases. Germline V lookup: CDR1 SEHNR, CDR2 FQNEAQ (reference sequence). The CDR3 sequence is 18 residues long. V lost 5 bases, J lost 3 bases, and 9 bases stayed unmatched. Here the CDR3 reads CASSPPGLAGGRTDTQYF. In DNA form, the CDR3 reads TGTGCCAGCAGCCCCCCGGGACTAGCGGGAGGAAGGACAGATACGCAGTATTTT.

The J gene is TRBJ2-7, the V gene TRBV27; 11 positions match TRBD2. The CDR3 covers 16 residues. Losses at the gene ends were 5 bases for V and 2 bases for J; bases not matched to a gene: 8. Germline V gene lookup returns CDR1 MNHEY and CDR2 SMNVEV (reference sequence). CDR3 bases: TGTGCCAGCAGTGCTCGCGGGACTAGCGGAACCTACGAGCAGTACTTC. Translated: CASSARGTSGTYEQYF.

This chain links TRBV28 with TRBJ1-1; no firm D call. Per germline, CDR1 MDHEN and CDR2 SYDVKM. There are 14 residues in the CDR3. Between the trimmed V and J ends, which lost 5 bases and 6 bases, there was a span of 16 bases. The CDR3 DNA sequence: TGTGCCAGCAGTAGACTTCAGGAGGTTGCTGAAGCTTTCTTT. Translated: CASSRLQEVAEAFF.

The chain uses TRBV21-1 and TRBJ1-3; the table assigns TRBD1, which was not confirmed against the DNA. TRBV21-1 is deemed a pseudogene. The CDR3 loop spans 15 amino acids. The CDR3 loop reads CASSNQAGSGNTIYF. In DNA, the CDR3 is TGTGCCAGCAGCAATCAGGCAGGGTCGGGAAACACCATATATTTT.

A word on this clone: The germline gene is not matched at one end of the junction; a read error may be the cause. The chain carries TRBV28 and TRBJ2-1; TRBD2 aligns across 7 bases. The CDR3 length is 13 residues. Germline-derived CDR1 and CDR2 are MDHEN and SYDVKM. The CDR3, as DNA: TGTGCCAGCAGTTTACAACCCGGGACCCGGGGGGTCTTC. Translating gives CASSLQPGTRGVF.

This sequence joins TRBV28 and TRBJ1-2; TRBD1 matches 11 bases. Germline CDR1 MDHEN, CDR2 SYDVKM. J was trimmed by 6 bases and V by 4 bases; bases with no gene match: 10. This CDR3 comprises 16 residues. The CDR3 nucleotides read TGTGCCAGCAGTTCCCCGGACAGGGGGCATATTGATGGCTACACCTTC. This gives the protein CASSSPDRGHIDGYTF.

The chain recombines TRBV10-3 with TRBJ1-1; D might be TRBD1 (6 bases). The CDR3 has 15 residues. Trimming shortened V by 4 bases and J by 5 bases, and 17 bases separated the two germline ends. Germline V gene sequence: CDR1 ENHRY, CDR2 SYGVKD. CDR3 protein: CAISGRWGLETEAFF. The CDR3 DNA sequence: TGTGCCATCAGTGGGAGGTGGGGGCTGGAGACTGAAGCTTTCTTT.

This clone showed up just a few times. The rearrangement links TRBV9 to TRBJ1-1, with TRBD1 matching 9 bases. The CDR3 extends over 14 amino acids. V lost 1 base and J lost 6; bases outside the gene matches: 4. Germline loops: CDR1 SGDLS, CDR2 YYNGEE. CDR3 coding DNA: TGTGCCAGCAGCGTATCGACAGGGGGAGCTGAAGCTTTCTTT. Residues: CASSVSTGGAEAFF.

This clone was detected only a few times. This chain uses TRBV5-1 with TRBJ2-2; no clear D gene. Per germline, CDR1 SGHRS and CDR2 YFSETQ. V was trimmed by 0 bases and J by 3 bases, leaving 9 bases between them. The CDR3 extends over 15 amino acids. DNA for the CDR3: TGCGCCAGCAGCTTGGTGTCTGCGGACACCGGGGAGCTGTTTTTT. Protein sequence: CASSLVSADTGELFF.

The rearrangement links TRBV24-1 to TRBJ1-2; 10 nucleotides match TRBD1. After removal of 6 bases from V and 7 bases from J, the junction contained 10 bases not matched to a gene. Germline assignment: CDR1 KGHDR and CDR2 SFDVKD. The length of the CDR3 is 15 residues. The CDR3 DNA is TGTGCCACCAGTCCCGACTCTTGGACAGGGGGTGGCTACACCTTC. This encodes CATSPDSWTGGGYTF.

The V gene is TRBV4-1, the J gene TRBJ1-6; maybe TRBD1 (5 bases). This CDR3 comprises 18 residues. V lost 4 bases and J lost 7, with 23 bases in between. Germline V CDR1 and CDR2: MGHRA, YSYEKL. Here the CDR3 reads CASSRTGGAPRENSPLHF. The CDR3 DNA reads TGCGCCAGCAGCCGGACCGGAGGGGCGCCAAGAGAGAATTCACCCCTCCACTTT.

V gene TRBV19 combines with J gene TRBJ2-5; a possible D gene is TRBD1 (6 bases). V gave up 5 bases and J gave up 2 bases, with 9 bases separating them. The germline V gene encodes CDR1 LNHDA and CDR2 SQIVND (reference sequence). CDR3 length: 13 residues. This CDR3 reads CASSQDRQETQYF. The CDR3 DNA is TGTGCCAGTAGTCAGGACAGACAAGAGACCCAGTACTTC.

In DNA, the CDR3 is TGCACCAGCAGCCTAAGACAGGGACGGGCAACTAATGAAAAACTGTTTTTT. It is translated as CTSSLRQGRATNEKLFF. The chain uses TRBV1 and TRBJ1-4; TRBD1, as called in the table, went unchecked against the DNA. TRBV1 is an annotated pseudogene. The CDR3 length is 17 residues.

The chain recombines TRBV9 with TRBJ2-1; 10 nucleotides agree with TRBD1. This CDR3 comprises 16 residues. J lost 6 bases, V lost 1 base, and 7 bases had no gene match. In germline, CDR1 is SGDLS, CDR2 YYNGEE. The CDR3 protein is CASSVWDRGNANEQFF. CDR3 sequence (DNA): TGTGCCAGCAGCGTATGGGACAGGGGCAATGCCAATGAGCAGTTCTTC.

This clone has more than one count but fewer than ten. This chain links TRBV4-3 with TRBJ2-1; 7 bases line up with TRBD2. CDR1 is LGHNA and CDR2 is YSLEER in the germline V gene. Losses at the gene ends were 0 bases for V and 6 bases for J; bases not matched to a gene: 2. The CDR3 is 14 residues long. CDR3 in DNA: TGCGCCAGCAGCCAAGATGCGGGAGTCAATGAGCAGTTCTTC. Amino acid sequence: CASSQDAGVNEQFF.

The chain joins TRBV7-9 to TRBJ1-5; perhaps TRBD1 as D (6 bases). Trimming cost V 5 bases and J 7 bases, with 18 bases left between them. The CDR3 has 15 amino acids. Germline assignment: CDR1 SEHNR and CDR2 FQNEAQ (reference sequence). CDR3 protein: CASSPIGGQGQPQHF. CDR3 DNA sequence: TGTGCCAGCAGCCCGATCGGGGGGCAGGGACAGCCCCAGCATTTT.

This rearrangement joins TRBV6-2 or TRBV6-3 to TRBJ1-1; D remains unclear. V lost 0 bases to trimming and J lost 1 base, with 12 bases between them. Germline V gives CDR1 MNHEY, CDR2 SVGEGT. The CDR3 contains 16 residues. CDR3 loop: CASSYSNQAKNTEAFF. CDR3 in DNA: TGTGCCAGCAGTTACTCGAACCAGGCCAAGAACACTGAAGCTTTCTTT.

The CDR3 spells CASAPGLAVNEQFF. The CDR3 coding sequence is TGTGCCAGCGCACCGGGACTAGCGGTTAATGAGCAGTTCTTC. The chain employs TRBV6-4 and TRBJ2-1; the match to TRBD2 covers 11 bases. The CDR3 has 14 residues. Germline V gene lookup returns CDR1 MRHNA and CDR2 SNTAGT. V shed 8 bases, J shed 7 bases, and the junction held 7 bases outside the gene matches.